This T cell receptor beta chain is from a study of blood T cell repertoires in COVID-19. Turning to the study itself: The United States, Italy and Spain supplied acute and convalescent COVID-19 samples.

V was pared by 3 bases and J by 5 bases, with 6 bases of the junction left unmatched. Germline lookup yields CDR1 LGHDT and CDR2 YNNKEL (reference sequence). The CDR3 has 14 residues. In the original workflow: Using reference gene primer amplification, nucleated cell counts were estimated. The repertoire was sequenced with immunoSEQ multiplex PCR; TCRdb's copy has only in-frame clones and lacks some. For V, J and clone size, that table is used; D and trimming come from the DNA. The data hold under 90,000 clones, with roughly 87% observed a single time. The sequence was collected from a man between 60 and 75 years old with acute or convalescent COVID-19. Sequenced material: peripheral blood. V usage is TRBV3-1 (or the pseudogene TRBV3-2) and J usage is TRBJ1-2; 7 nucleotides align to TRBD1. DNA of the CDR3: TGTGCCAGCAGCCAGGGACAGAGGGGATATGGCTACACCTTC. Translated: CASSQGQRGYGYTF.